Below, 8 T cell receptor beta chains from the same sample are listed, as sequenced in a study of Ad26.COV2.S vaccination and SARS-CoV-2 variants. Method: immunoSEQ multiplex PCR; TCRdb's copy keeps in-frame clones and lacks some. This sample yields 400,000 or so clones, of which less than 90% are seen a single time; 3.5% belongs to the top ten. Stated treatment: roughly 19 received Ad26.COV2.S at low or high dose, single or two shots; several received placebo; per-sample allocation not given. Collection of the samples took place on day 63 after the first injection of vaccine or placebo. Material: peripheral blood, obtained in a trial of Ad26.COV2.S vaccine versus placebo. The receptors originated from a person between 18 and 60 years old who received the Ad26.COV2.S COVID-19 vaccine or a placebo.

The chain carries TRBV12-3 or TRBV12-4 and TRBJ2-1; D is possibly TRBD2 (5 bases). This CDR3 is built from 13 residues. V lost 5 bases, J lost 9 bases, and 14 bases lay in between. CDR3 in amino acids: CASSPRPEGEQFF. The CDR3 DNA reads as TGTGCCAGCAGTCCCCGGCCAGAGGGTGAGCAGTTCTTC.

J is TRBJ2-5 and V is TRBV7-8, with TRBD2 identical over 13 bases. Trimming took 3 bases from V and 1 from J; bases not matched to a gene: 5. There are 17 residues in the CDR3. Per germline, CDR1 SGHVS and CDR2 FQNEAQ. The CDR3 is CASSFLRLAGGQETQYF. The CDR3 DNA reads TGTGCCAGCAGCTTCCTGAGACTAGCGGGGGGCCAAGAGACCCAGTACTTC.

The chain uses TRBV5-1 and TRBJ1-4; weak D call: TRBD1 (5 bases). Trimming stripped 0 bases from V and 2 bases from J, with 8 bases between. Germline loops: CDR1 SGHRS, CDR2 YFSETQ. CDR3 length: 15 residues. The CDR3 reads CASSLVAGTNEKLFF. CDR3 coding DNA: TGCGCCAGCAGCTTGGTGGCAGGGACTAATGAAAAACTGTTTTTT.

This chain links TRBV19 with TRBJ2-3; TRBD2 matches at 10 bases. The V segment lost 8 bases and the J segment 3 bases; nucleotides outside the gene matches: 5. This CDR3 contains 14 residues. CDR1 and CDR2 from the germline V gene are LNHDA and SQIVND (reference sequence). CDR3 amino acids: CASRLAGDTDTQYF. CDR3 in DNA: TGTGCCAGTCGCCTAGCGGGGGATACAGATACGCAGTATTTT.

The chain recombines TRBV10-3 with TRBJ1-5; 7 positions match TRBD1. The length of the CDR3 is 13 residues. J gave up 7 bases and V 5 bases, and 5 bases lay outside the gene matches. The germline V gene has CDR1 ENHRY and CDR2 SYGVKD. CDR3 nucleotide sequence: TGTGCCATCAGTCTTCAGGGGGACCAGCCCCAGCATTTT. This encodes CAISLQGDQPQHF.

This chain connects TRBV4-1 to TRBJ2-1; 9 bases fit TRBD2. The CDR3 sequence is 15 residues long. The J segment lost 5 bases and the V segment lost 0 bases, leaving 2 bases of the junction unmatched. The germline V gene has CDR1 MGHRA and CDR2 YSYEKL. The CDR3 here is CASSQERGGHNEQFF. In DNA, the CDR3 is TGCGCCAGCAGCCAAGAGCGGGGGGGCCACAATGAGCAGTTCTTC.

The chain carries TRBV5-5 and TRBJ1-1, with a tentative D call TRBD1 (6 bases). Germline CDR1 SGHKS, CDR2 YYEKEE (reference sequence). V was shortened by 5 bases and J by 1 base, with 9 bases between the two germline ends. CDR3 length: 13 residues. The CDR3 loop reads CASRKQGNTEAFF. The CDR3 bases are TGTGCCAGCAGGAAACAGGGGAACACTGAAGCTTTCTTT.

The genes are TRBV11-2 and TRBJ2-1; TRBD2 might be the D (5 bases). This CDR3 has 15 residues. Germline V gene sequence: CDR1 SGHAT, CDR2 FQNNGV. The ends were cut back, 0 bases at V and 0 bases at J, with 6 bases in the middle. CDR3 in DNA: TGTGCCAGCAGCTTAGAGGGGAGCTCCTACAATGAGCAGTTCTTC. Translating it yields CASSLEGSSYNEQFF. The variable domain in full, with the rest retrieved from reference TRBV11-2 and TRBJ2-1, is EAGVAQSPRYKIIEKRQSVAFWCNPISGHATLYWYQQILGQGPKLLIQFQNNGVVDDSQLPKDRFSAERLKGVDSTLKIQPAKLEDSAVYLCASSLEGSSYNEQFFGPGTRLTVL.